Listed below are T cell receptor beta chains from one sample, sequenced in a study of molecular identifiers for immune sequencing clone quantification. TCRdb used MiXCR to reprocess the PCR reads, holding one entry per CDR3 protein. The data hold about 36,000 distinct CDR3 sequences, with around 18% observed a single time. Sequenced: naive CD8+ T cells from blood, with Jurkat cell RNA spiked in. The receptors come from a human donor in good health. Some libraries in this study had Jurkat cell RNA spiked in. Each CDR3 is given without its conserved first and last residue. Only part of the rows carry a size: once, few, many, or a class if the clone is expanded.

j_call clone_size v_call cdr3_aa
TRBJ2-2 - TRBV11-2 ASRYRNTGELF
TRBJ2-7 many TRBV28 ASSLGLAGGSYEQY
TRBJ2-2 many TRBV5-6 ASSFPAHNTGELF
TRBJ2-7 - TRBV20-1 SARDLGTSGSPYEQY
TRBJ1-1 few TRBV6-1 ASSPSGSEAF
TRBJ1-4 few TRBV7-6 ASSLALGQGPFDEKLF
TRBJ1-1 many TRBV7-9 ASSSMDVMNTEAF
TRBJ2-7 - TRBV28 ASRRGGDPYEQH
TRBJ2-7 - TRBV10-3 AISESITYEQY
TRBJ2-7 - TRBV6-2/TRBV6-3 ASSYRDRPGYEQY
TRBJ2-2 medium-sized TRBV4-3 ASSQDRTNTGELF
TRBJ2-7 - TRBV7-2 ASSLRDSRGEQY
TRBJ2-5 - TRBV2 ASSGLAGGPGLAGRQETQY
TRBJ2-7 many TRBV28 ASSFGLTGGRNEQY
TRBJ2-7 many TRBV28 ASSFRRLAGLKTYEQY
TRBJ2-7 many TRBV6-1 ASRADEGAYEQY